The TCR beta chain described here comes from a study of CD8+ T cells in alopecia areata. Concerning this clone: What it recognizes is unknown.

It was cDNA, reverse transcribed from extracted RNA, that served as the sequencing template. Profiling relied on immunoSEQ multiplex PCR, and the TCRdb table lists in-frame clones only, not all of them. This sample yields approximately 130,000 clones, of which approximately 47% are seen a single time; about 10% belongs to the top ten. Trimming shortened V by 4 bases and J by 9 bases, and 3 bases separated the two germline ends. The CDR3 spans 9 residues. Germline CDR1 and CDR2: MNHNS and SASEGT. PBMCs provided sorted CD4+ and CD8+ T cells. Study-wide results and limits: Lesional tissue from the scalp (especially in alopecia totalis/universalis) showed higher clonality than normal scalp.

The receptor's source is a human donor with alopecia areata. Input material: NKG2D-low CD8+ T cells sorted from blood. The rearrangement links TRBV6-1 to TRBJ2-5; no firm D call. The CDR3 region is CASSGSQYF. In DNA form, the CDR3 reads TGTGCCAGCAGTGGGTCCCAGTACTTC.